The 11 T cell receptor beta chains reported below all come from one sample, sequenced in a study of T cell repertoires in cytomegalovirus infection. MiXCR, run by TCRdb on the reads, gives a single entry per CDR3 protein. The sample lists approximately 1,000,000 distinct CDR3 sequences, roughly 31% occurring once. No cognate antigen is known for these TCRs. The sequencing used cultured CD8+ T cells from PBMCs, collected from culture after CMV antigen stimulation. These TCRs come from a human donor in good health (CMV status not recorded). Some clones in this sample may be carry-over from other donors' samples.

The genes are TRBV19 and TRBJ2-2, with a weak D call TRBD2 (6 bases). The CDR3 runs to 14 residues. Germline-derived CDR1 and CDR2 are LNHDA and SQIVND (reference sequence). Trimming removed 3 bases from V and 1 base from J, with 6 bases in between. In nucleotides, the CDR3 is TGTGCCAGTAGTATCGGGGGGAACACCGGGGAGCTGTTTTTT. Its protein product is CASSIGGNTGELFF.

The chain recombines TRBV27 with TRBJ1-5; tentative D call: TRBD1 (5 bases). The CDR3 is 13 residues long. Trimming removed 9 bases from V and 1 base from J, with 10 bases in between. Germline loops: CDR1 MNHEY, CDR2 SMNVEV (reference sequence). The CDR3 here is CASQGGSNQPQHF. The CDR3 nucleotides are TGTGCCAGTCAGGGTGGGAGCAATCAGCCCCAGCATTTT.

The chain employs TRBV3-1 and TRBJ2-3, with D tentatively TRBD2 (5 bases). CDR1 and CDR2 (germline): LGHDT, YNNKEL (reference sequence). The V end lost 1 base, the J end lost 5 bases, and 10 bases lay between the germline ends. The CDR3 extends over 14 amino acids. CDR3 sequence (DNA): TGTGCCAGCAGCCAAGCGGGAAGGCTAGATACGCAGTATTTT. Translation: CASSQAGRLDTQYF.

This sequence joins TRBV6-6 and TRBJ2-7; 9 bases are a match to TRBD1. The germline gives CDR1 MNHNY, CDR2 SVGAGI (reference sequence). There are 17 residues in the CDR3. With V trimmed by 2 bases and J by 2 bases, 10 bases remained unmatched. The CDR3 DNA follows: TGTGCCAGCAGTTACCTCCCGACAGGGGGAAAAGCCTACGAGCAGTACTTC. This encodes CASSYLPTGGKAYEQYF.

V and J are TRBV4-3 and TRBJ2-3; perhaps TRBD1 as D (5 bases). V shed 0 bases and J shed 4 bases, with 17 bases lying between them. In germline, CDR1 is LGHNA, CDR2 YSLEER. The CDR3 sequence is 17 residues long. The CDR3 DNA follows: TGCGCCAGCAGCCAAGAATGGCACAGTTTGACAGCAGATACGCAGTATTTT. Its protein product is CASSQEWHSLTADTQYF.

The gene calls are TRBV7-9 and TRBJ2-7; a possible D gene is TRBD2 (6 bases). Trimming took 5 bases from V and 0 from J, leaving 11 bases between them. The germline CDR1 and CDR2 sequences are SEHNR and FQNEAQ (reference sequence). The CDR3 totals 14 residues. The CDR3 sequence: CASSTSRASYEQYF. In DNA, the CDR3 is TGTGCCAGCAGCACTAGCAGGGCCTCCTACGAGCAGTACTTC.

As to this clonotype: A much larger clone is a single base away; this may be a read error. The chain is built from TRBV7-6 and TRBJ2-1; the match to TRBD1 covers 10 bases. Unmatched junction bases numbered 9, after V lost 2 bases and J lost 8 bases. Germline CDR1 is SGHVS and CDR2 is FNYEAQ. This CDR3 has 16 amino acids. The CDR3 sequence is CASSLPGQGTGDEQFF. In DNA, the CDR3 is TGTGCCAGCAGCTTACCGGGACAGGGGACAGGCGATGAGCAGTTCTTC.

This clonotype was found a few times. The chain joins TRBV7-9 to TRBJ2-1, with a possible D match to TRBD1 (5 bases). This CDR3 is built from 16 residues. In germline, CDR1 is SEHNR, CDR2 FQNEAQ (reference sequence). Trimming left V 11 bases short and J 0 bases short, with 20 bases between. The CDR3 region is CASGGHRSDSYNEQFF. CDR3 sequence (DNA): TGTGCCTCTGGTGGGCACAGGTCCGACTCCTACAATGAGCAGTTCTTC.

This clonotype has ten or more counts. The V and J genes are TRBV25-1 and TRBJ2-2; 7 nucleotides line up with TRBD2. The V segment lost 3 bases and the J segment 0 bases; nucleotides outside the gene matches: 7. The CDR3 length is 17 residues. CDR1 and CDR2 (germline): MGHDK, SYGVNS. CDR3 sequence reads: CASSELLAAANTGELFF. The CDR3 coding sequence is TGTGCCAGCAGTGAGCTCCTAGCGGCCGCGAACACCGGGGAGCTGTTTTTT. Filled out from reference TRBV25-1 and TRBJ2-2, the complete variable domain reads EADIYQTPRYLVIGTGKKITLECSQTMGHDKMYWYQQDPGMELHLIHYSYGVNSTEKGDLSSESTVSRIRTEHFPLTLESARPSHTSQYLCASSELLAAANTGELFFGEGSRLTVL.

This clonotype was seen a handful of times. The V call is TRBV10-3, the J call TRBJ2-1; 8 bases align to TRBD1. V dropped 8 bases and J dropped 4; count of bases not matched to a gene: 4. This CDR3 contains 13 residues. Germline V gives CDR1 ENHRY, CDR2 SYGVKD. This CDR3 is CAILRTGYNEQFF. CDR3 nucleotide sequence: TGTGCCATCCTTAGGACAGGGTACAATGAGCAGTTCTTC.

The CDR3 region has the DNA TGTGCCAGCAGTACAGACAGGGGGACCCTTGAAGCTTTCTTT. Protein sequence: CASSTDRGTLEAFF. The V call is TRBV12-3 or TRBV12-4, the J call TRBJ1-1, with TRBD1 identical over 9 bases. V shed 5 bases and J 7 bases; nucleotides not matched to a gene: 8. The CDR3 extends over 14 amino acids.